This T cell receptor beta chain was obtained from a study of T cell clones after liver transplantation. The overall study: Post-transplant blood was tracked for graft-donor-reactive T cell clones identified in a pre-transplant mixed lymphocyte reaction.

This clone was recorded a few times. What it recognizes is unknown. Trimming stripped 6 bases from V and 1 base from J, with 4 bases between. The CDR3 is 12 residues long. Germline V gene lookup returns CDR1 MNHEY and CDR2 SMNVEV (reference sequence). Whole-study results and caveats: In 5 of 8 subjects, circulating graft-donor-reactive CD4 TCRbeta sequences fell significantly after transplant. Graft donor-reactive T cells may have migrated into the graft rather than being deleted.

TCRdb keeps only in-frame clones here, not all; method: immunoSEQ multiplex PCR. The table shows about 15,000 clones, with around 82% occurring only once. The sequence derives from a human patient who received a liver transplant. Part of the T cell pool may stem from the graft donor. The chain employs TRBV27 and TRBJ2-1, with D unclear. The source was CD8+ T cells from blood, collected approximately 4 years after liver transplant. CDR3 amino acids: CASRGSYNEQFF. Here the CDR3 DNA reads TGTGCCAGCAGAGGTTCCTACAATGAGCAGTTCTTC.